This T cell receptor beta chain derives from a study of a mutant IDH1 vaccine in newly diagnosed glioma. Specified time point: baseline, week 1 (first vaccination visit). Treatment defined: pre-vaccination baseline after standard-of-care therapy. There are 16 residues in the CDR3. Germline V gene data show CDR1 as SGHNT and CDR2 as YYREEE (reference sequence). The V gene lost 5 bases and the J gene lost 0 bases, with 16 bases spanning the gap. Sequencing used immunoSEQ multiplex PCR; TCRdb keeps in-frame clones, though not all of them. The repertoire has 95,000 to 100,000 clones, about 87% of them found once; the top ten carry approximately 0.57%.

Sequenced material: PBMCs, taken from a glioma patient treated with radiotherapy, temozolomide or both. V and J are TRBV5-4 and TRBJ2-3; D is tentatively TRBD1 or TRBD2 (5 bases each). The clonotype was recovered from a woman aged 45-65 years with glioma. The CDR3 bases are TGTGCCAGCAGGTGGGGGAACCGAAAAAGCACAGATACGCAGTATTTT. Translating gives CASRWGNRKSTDTQYF.